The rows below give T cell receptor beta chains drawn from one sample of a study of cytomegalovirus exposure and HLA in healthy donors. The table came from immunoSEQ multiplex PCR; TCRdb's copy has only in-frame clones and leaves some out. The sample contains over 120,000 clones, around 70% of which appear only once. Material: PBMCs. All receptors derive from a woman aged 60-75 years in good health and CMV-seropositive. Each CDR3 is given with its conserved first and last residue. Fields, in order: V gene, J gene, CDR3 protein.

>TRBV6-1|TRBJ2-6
CASSDYSTSGANVLTF
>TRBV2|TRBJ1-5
CASSGFRGGQPQHF
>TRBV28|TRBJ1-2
CASSVQGYGYTF
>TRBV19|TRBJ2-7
CASRDPSGSYEQYF
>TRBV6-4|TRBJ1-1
CASRIPGTDARRGEAFF
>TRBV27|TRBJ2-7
CASSSLAGEQYF
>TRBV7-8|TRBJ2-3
CASSLVTTTDTQYF
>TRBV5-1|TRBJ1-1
CASSLATGVNTEAFF
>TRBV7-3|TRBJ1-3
CASSLQGSTSGNTIYF
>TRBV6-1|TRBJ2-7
CASSEAPPFEQYF
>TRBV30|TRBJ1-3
CAWKLTGINTIYF
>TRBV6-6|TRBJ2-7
CASKGQGRSGEQYF
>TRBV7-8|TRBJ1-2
CASSSRGYYGYTF
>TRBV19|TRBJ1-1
CASSIGRLNTEAFF
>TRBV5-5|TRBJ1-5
CASSLTGGSYSNQPQHF
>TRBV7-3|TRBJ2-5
CASSLTLGTGVETQYF
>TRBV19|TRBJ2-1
CASSPRPPTSGTYNEQFF
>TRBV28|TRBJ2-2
CASSSPSTGELFF
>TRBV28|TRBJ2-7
CASRAPAGTGGYEQYF
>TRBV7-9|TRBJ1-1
CASSARTGSAFF
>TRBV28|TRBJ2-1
CASSPGTSGSLNEQFF
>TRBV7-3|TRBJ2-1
CASSLTVGRVEAHEQFF
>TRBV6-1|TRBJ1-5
CASSVWGLNQPQHF
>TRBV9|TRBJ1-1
CASSVAGGFGGDTEAFF
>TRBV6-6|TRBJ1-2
CASRRQGTNYGYTF
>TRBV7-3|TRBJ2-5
CASSSGLAPETQYF
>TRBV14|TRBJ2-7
CASSHTGTGSYEQYF
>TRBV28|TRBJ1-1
CASRRDGVSNAEAFF
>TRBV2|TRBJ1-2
CASTDDRLGYTF
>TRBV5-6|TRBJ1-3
CASSLPGSGNTIYF
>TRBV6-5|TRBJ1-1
CASSYTAMNTEAFF
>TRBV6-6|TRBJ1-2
CASTYGQGRSGYTF
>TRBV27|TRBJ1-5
CASSQGLSNQPQHF
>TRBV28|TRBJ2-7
CASSYRTGTYEQYF
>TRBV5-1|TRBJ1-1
CASRTGIDTEAFF
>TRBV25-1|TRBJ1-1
CASSRQGNTEAFF
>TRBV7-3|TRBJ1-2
CASSNLQGAGGYTF
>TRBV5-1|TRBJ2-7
CASSPGDRVVYEQYF
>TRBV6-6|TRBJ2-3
CASSYSRASGPDTQYF
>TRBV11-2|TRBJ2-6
CASSPSGANVLTF
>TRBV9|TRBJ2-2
CATQRGANTGELFF
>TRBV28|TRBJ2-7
CASMGLAPYEQYF
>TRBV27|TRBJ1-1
CASSPRQGSTEAFF